This T cell receptor beta chain was sequenced in a study of cytomegalovirus exposure and HLA in healthy donors. With 60 Vbeta and 13 Jbeta primers, the PCR was carried out. The data were produced by immunoSEQ multiplex PCR, yet TCRdb's version contains in-frame clones alone and is incomplete. This listing includes tens of thousands of clones. Findings and caveats of the study: The dataset shows that most TCR sequences were rare, while some public TCRs occurred in many donors. Sequencing likely generated an artifact that appeared as a cluster of highly shared sequence variants. It emerged from a later analysis that several of the most significant clusters appeared to be linked to common viral pathogens. In vitro data verified a few CMV-associated chains as specific for CMV antigens.

As concerns this clone: Its antigen remains unknown.

The material sequenced was PBMCs. The clonotype originates from a man aged 18 to 35 in good health and CMV-seropositive.

The CDR3 region has the DNA TGTGCCAGCAGTTTAGTCAGGGTGGCCACTGAAGCTTTCTTT. Translated, it gives CASSLVRVATEAFF. This chain uses TRBV28 with TRBJ1-1, with TRBD1 as a possible D gene (5 bases). Germline values: CDR1 MDHEN, CDR2 SYDVKM. V gave up 2 bases and J gave up 4 bases, with 11 bases separating them. This CDR3 contains 14 residues.